This TCR beta chain was recovered during a study of identifying expanded T cells in peripheral blood. Study-level findings and limits: Roughly 1.2 clones differed between technical replicates, versus around 15 and 19 over time.

Some clones are missing from TCRdb's copy, which holds only in-frame ones; the method was immunoSEQ multiplex PCR. The table lists approximately 110,000 clones, around 90% of them singletons, with 7.5% to 10% in the top ten. CDR1 is SGHDT, CDR2 YYEEEE, per germline. J lost 1 base, V lost 9 bases, and 8 bases had no gene match. This CDR3 region has 15 residues. Collection occurred without any documented infections or immune events in donors. As regards this clone: Its antigen remains unidentified.

The sequenced material came from blood. The clonotype originates from a person between 18 and 69 years old in good health. V and J are TRBV5-6 and TRBJ1-5; 9 bases map to TRBD1. CDR3 sequence (DNA): TGTGCCATGGACAGGGGTCAGTGGAGCAATCAGCCCCAGCATTTT. It codes for CAMDRGQWSNQPQHF.